The rows below give T cell receptor beta chains drawn from one sample of a study of cytomegalovirus exposure and HLA in healthy donors. Data came from immunoSEQ multiplex PCR; TCRdb stores just in-frame clones and leaves some out. The sample holds under 250,000 clones, about 85% seen once. Material: PBMCs. These TCRs come from a human donor in good health. CDR3s include the opening cysteine and the closing phenylalanine or tryptophan. Each record gives: clone size, V gene, J gene, D gene, CDR3 protein, CDR3 DNA. A D gene is named only where the DNA matches it firmly. The size field is filled for only some rows; it gives once, few, many or a size class.

clone_size: .
v_call: TRBV6-4
j_call: TRBJ2-1
d_call: .
cdr3_aa: CASSDSGTGAGKQFF
cdr3_nt: TGTGCCAGCAGTGACTCGGGGACAGGAGCGGGAAAACAGTTCTTC

clone_size: .
v_call: TRBV5-3
j_call: TRBJ2-1
d_call: TRBD2
cdr3_aa: CARSLEGLAGIRRPYNEQFF
cdr3_nt: TGTGCCAGAAGCTTGGAGGGACTAGCGGGAATCCGTCGCCCCTACAATGAGCAGTTCTTC

clone_size: .
v_call: TRBV12-2
j_call: TRBJ2-2
d_call: .
cdr3_aa: CASRLEIRWDSNTGELFF
cdr3_nt: TGTGCAAGTCGCTTGGAGATTCGTTGGGACTCAAACACCGGGGAGCTGTTTTTT

clone_size: .
v_call: TRBV6-1
j_call: TRBJ2-1
d_call: TRBD2
cdr3_aa: CASSEGTSGSNEQFF
cdr3_nt: TGTGCCAGCAGTGAAGGGACTAGCGGGAGCAATGAGCAGTTCTTC

clone_size: once
v_call: TRBV5-1
j_call: TRBJ2-1
d_call: .
cdr3_aa: CASSLEGTNYNEQFF
cdr3_nt: TGCGCCAGCAGCTTGGAGGGGACAAACTACAATGAGCAGTTCTTC

clone_size: .
v_call: TRBV7-9
j_call: TRBJ2-2
d_call: .
cdr3_aa: CASSFGGRPGELFF
cdr3_nt: TGTGCCAGCAGCTTCGGAGGTCGTCCCGGGGAGCTGTTTTTT

clone_size: once
v_call: TRBV6-1
j_call: TRBJ2-7
d_call: .
cdr3_aa: CASSTRLDSVREQYF
cdr3_nt: TGTGCCAGCAGTACCCGACTAGACTCCGTCCGGGAGCAGTACTTC

clone_size: .
v_call: TRBV9
j_call: TRBJ2-1
d_call: .
cdr3_aa: CASSVGGLDLLGEQFF
cdr3_nt: TGTGCCAGCAGCGTAGGAGGACTTGACCTACTAGGTGAGCAGTTCTTC

clone_size: .
v_call: TRBV12-5
j_call: TRBJ2-7
d_call: .
cdr3_aa: CASALEGGPGGLRKQYF
cdr3_nt: TGTGCTAGTGCTCTGGAAGGGGGGCCGGGGGGCTTAAGAAAGCAGTACTTC

clone_size: .
v_call: TRBV28
j_call: TRBJ2-2
d_call: TRBD1
cdr3_aa: CASSLTGQGKTGELFF
cdr3_nt: TGTGCCAGCAGTTTAACGGGACAGGGTAAAACCGGGGAGCTGTTTTTT

clone_size: .
v_call: TRBV7-2
j_call: TRBJ2-7
d_call: TRBD2
cdr3_aa: CASSVLAGVINEQYF
cdr3_nt: TGTGCCAGCAGCGTCCTAGCGGGAGTCATCAACGAGCAGTACTTC

clone_size: .
v_call: TRBV7-4
j_call: TRBJ1-4
d_call: .
cdr3_aa: CASSFRHNEKLFF
cdr3_nt: TGTGCCAGCAGCTTCCGACATAATGAAAAACTGTTTTTT

clone_size: .
v_call: TRBV4-1
j_call: TRBJ2-7
d_call: .
cdr3_aa: CASSQGPGSFAYEQYF
cdr3_nt: TGCGCCAGCAGCCAAGGTCCAGGCTCCTTCGCCTACGAGCAGTACTTC

clone_size: once
v_call: TRBV4-2
j_call: TRBJ2-3
d_call: .
cdr3_aa: CASSQVTGAKDTQYF
cdr3_nt: TGTGCCAGCAGCCAAGTGACTGGGGCCAAAGATACGCAGTATTTT

clone_size: .
v_call: TRBV28
j_call: TRBJ1-5
d_call: .
cdr3_aa: CASSVQISNQPQHF
cdr3_nt: TGTGCCAGCAGTGTACAGATTAGCAATCAGCCCCAGCATTTT

clone_size: .
v_call: TRBV2
j_call: TRBJ1-5
d_call: .
cdr3_aa: CASSEDRVGQPQHF
cdr3_nt: TGTGCCAGCAGTGAAGACAGGGTAGGTCAGCCCCAGCATTTT

clone_size: .
v_call: TRBV14
j_call: TRBJ2-1
d_call: TRBD1
cdr3_aa: CASSQAGQGVVAYNEQFF
cdr3_nt: TGTGCCAGCAGCCAAGCCGGCCAGGGGGTAGTGGCCTACAATGAGCAGTTCTTC

clone_size: .
v_call: TRBV7-6
j_call: TRBJ2-3
d_call: TRBD1
cdr3_aa: CASSLGQGLTDTQYF
cdr3_nt: TGTGCCAGCAGCTTAGGACAGGGTTTAACAGATACGCAGTATTTT

clone_size: .
v_call: TRBV5-1
j_call: TRBJ2-7
d_call: .
cdr3_aa: CASSFGSGFEQYF
cdr3_nt: TGCGCCAGCAGCTTTGGGTCAGGGTTCGAGCAGTACTTC

clone_size: .
v_call: TRBV28
j_call: TRBJ1-2
d_call: .
cdr3_aa: CASSLPSSVRGYTF
cdr3_nt: TGTGCCAGCAGTCTTCCCTCATCGGTGAGGGGCTACACCTTC

clone_size: .
v_call: TRBV7-9
j_call: TRBJ2-3
d_call: .
cdr3_aa: CASSALPTVTSTDTQYF
cdr3_nt: TGTGCCAGCAGCGCCCTACCGACAGTCACCAGCACAGATACGCAGTATTTT

clone_size: .
v_call: TRBV6-5
j_call: TRBJ2-5
d_call: TRBD1
cdr3_aa: CASSRQGAQTQYF
cdr3_nt: TGTGCCAGCAGCAGACAGGGGGCACAGACCCAGTACTTC

clone_size: few
v_call: TRBV7-9
j_call: TRBJ2-5
d_call: TRBD1
cdr3_aa: CSDHRDRCKTQYF
cdr3_nt: TGTTCCGACCACCGGGACAGGTGTAAGACCCAGTACTTC

clone_size: .
v_call: TRBV5-6
j_call: TRBJ2-3
d_call: .
cdr3_aa: CASSFAGMHSTDTQYF
cdr3_nt: TGTGCCAGCAGCTTTGCAGGGATGCACAGCACAGATACGCAGTATTTT

clone_size: .
v_call: TRBV7-8
j_call: TRBJ1-2
d_call: TRBD1
cdr3_aa: CASSLADREHYGYTF
cdr3_nt: TGTGCCAGCAGCTTGGCTGACAGGGAGCACTATGGCTACACCTTC

clone_size: few
v_call: TRBV5-1
j_call: TRBJ2-2
d_call: .
cdr3_aa: CASSLAGWTEGGELFF
cdr3_nt: TGCGCCAGCAGCTTGGCTGGGTGGACTGAGGGCGGGGAGCTGTTTTTT

clone_size: few
v_call: TRBV10-3
j_call: TRBJ1-1
d_call: .
cdr3_aa: CAISDRYRTNTEAFF
cdr3_nt: TGTGCCATCAGTGATAGATACAGGACGAACACTGAAGCTTTCTTT

clone_size: .
v_call: TRBV28
j_call: TRBJ1-2
d_call: TRBD1
cdr3_aa: CASSLRGGYGGYTF
cdr3_nt: TGTGCCAGCAGTTTAAGAGGGGGCTATGGAGGCTACACCTTC

clone_size: .
v_call: TRBV4-1
j_call: TRBJ1-1
d_call: .
cdr3_aa: CASSQDRGGGTEAFF
cdr3_nt: TGCGCCAGCAGCCAAGATCGGGGGGGTGGGACTGAAGCTTTCTTT

clone_size: .
v_call: TRBV27
j_call: TRBJ2-6
d_call: TRBD1
cdr3_aa: CASSPLTGISSGANVLTF
cdr3_nt: TGTGCCAGCAGCCCCCTGACAGGGATCAGCTCTGGGGCCAACGTCCTGACTTTC

clone_size: few
v_call: TRBV4-3
j_call: TRBJ1-1
d_call: TRBD1
cdr3_aa: CASSQDGTGQDYQGAFF
cdr3_nt: TGCGCCAGCAGCCAAGACGGGACGGGACAGGACTACCAAGGAGCTTTCTTT

clone_size: .
v_call: TRBV28
j_call: TRBJ2-7
d_call: .
cdr3_aa: CASSTGPYEQYF
cdr3_nt: TGTGCCAGCAGCACAGGGCCTTACGAGCAGTACTTC

clone_size: .
v_call: TRBV9
j_call: TRBJ2-4
d_call: TRBD2
cdr3_aa: CASSPRDSGRMGAKNIQYF
cdr3_nt: TGTGCCAGCAGCCCCCGGGATAGCGGGAGGATGGGAGCCAAAAACATTCAGTACTTC

clone_size: few
v_call: TRBV7-9
j_call: TRBJ1-5
d_call: .
cdr3_aa: CASSSGVQPQHF
cdr3_nt: TGTGCCAGCAGCTCCGGGGTGCAGCCCCAGCATTTT

clone_size: .
v_call: TRBV4-2
j_call: TRBJ2-4
d_call: .
cdr3_aa: CASSQSGGLRGNIQYF
cdr3_nt: TGTGCCAGCAGCCAAAGTGGAGGATTGAGGGGGAACATTCAGTACTTC

clone_size: .
v_call: TRBV11-3
j_call: TRBJ2-1
d_call: .
cdr3_aa: CASGGPENEQFF
cdr3_nt: TGTGCCAGCGGAGGGCCTGAGAATGAGCAGTTCTTC

clone_size: many
v_call: TRBV19
j_call: TRBJ1-5
d_call: TRBD1
cdr3_aa: CASSIDWTGWLQPQHF
cdr3_nt: TGTGCCAGTAGTATCGATTGGACAGGGTGGTTGCAGCCCCAGCATTTT

clone_size: .
v_call: TRBV10-3
j_call: TRBJ1-4
d_call: TRBD1
cdr3_aa: CAIRDATGGNEKLFF
cdr3_nt: TGTGCCATCAGAGACGCGACAGGGGGAAATGAAAAACTGTTTTTT

clone_size: .
v_call: TRBV11-2
j_call: TRBJ2-7
d_call: TRBD2
cdr3_aa: CASSPSGGSYEQYF
cdr3_nt: TGTGCCAGCAGCCCTAGCGGGGGCTCCTACGAGCAGTACTTC

clone_size: .
v_call: TRBV5-1
j_call: TRBJ1-1
d_call: .
cdr3_aa: CASSKQVQGTEAFF
cdr3_nt: TGCGCCAGCAGCAAACAGGTGCAGGGCACTGAAGCTTTCTTT

clone_size: .
v_call: TRBV5-4
j_call: TRBJ2-5
d_call: .
cdr3_aa: CASSSGRGPETQYF
cdr3_nt: TGTGCCAGCAGCTCCGGGCGGGGCCCCGAGACCCAGTACTTC

clone_size: once
v_call: TRBV5-1
j_call: TRBJ2-5
d_call: TRBD2
cdr3_aa: CASSLGTGGQETQYF
cdr3_nt: TGCGCCAGCAGCTTGGGGACGGGGGGACAAGAGACCCAGTACTTC

clone_size: .
v_call: TRBV18
j_call: TRBJ2-1
d_call: .
cdr3_aa: CASSPTGKWVNEQFF
cdr3_nt: TGTGCCAGCTCACCAACCGGGAAATGGGTCAATGAGCAGTTCTTC

clone_size: .
v_call: TRBV4-1
j_call: TRBJ2-2
d_call: .
cdr3_aa: CASSQDFVGLLTGELFF
cdr3_nt: TGCGCCAGCAGCCAAGATTTTGTTGGACTTTTAACCGGGGAGCTGTTTTTT

clone_size: .
v_call: TRBV5-1
j_call: TRBJ1-2
d_call: .
cdr3_aa: CASSLGQGLDYGYTF
cdr3_nt: TGCGCCAGCAGCTTGGGTCAGGGGCTCGACTATGGCTACACCTTC

clone_size: .
v_call: TRBV18
j_call: TRBJ2-7
d_call: TRBD1
cdr3_aa: CASSDRDRGEQYF
cdr3_nt: TGTGCCAGCTCAGATCGGGACAGGGGAGAGCAGTACTTC

clone_size: .
v_call: TRBV10-3
j_call: TRBJ1-1
d_call: TRBD1
cdr3_aa: CAISGQGAEAFF
cdr3_nt: TGTGCCATCAGTGGGCAGGGGGCCGAAGCTTTCTTT

clone_size: .
v_call: TRBV5-1
j_call: TRBJ2-3
d_call: TRBD1
cdr3_aa: CASSKGQGTDTQYF
cdr3_nt: TGCGCCAGCAGCAAGGGACAGGGCACAGATACGCAGTATTTT

clone_size: once
v_call: TRBV7-2
j_call: TRBJ2-1
d_call: TRBD1
cdr3_aa: CASSSGQSYNEQFF
cdr3_nt: TGTGCCAGCAGCTCGGGACAGTCCTACAATGAGCAGTTCTTC

clone_size: .
v_call: TRBV19
j_call: TRBJ2-5
d_call: .
cdr3_aa: CASSWTDQETQYF
cdr3_nt: TGTGCCAGTAGTTGGACAGATCAAGAGACCCAGTACTTC

clone_size: .
v_call: TRBV25-1
j_call: TRBJ2-3
d_call: .
cdr3_aa: CASSPLASASTDTQYF
cdr3_nt: TGTGCCAGCAGTCCCCTGGCTAGCGCGTCCACAGATACGCAGTATTTT

clone_size: .
v_call: TRBV7-3
j_call: TRBJ2-3
d_call: TRBD2
cdr3_aa: CASSLESSGNTDTQYF
cdr3_nt: TGTGCCAGCAGCTTAGAGTCTAGCGGGAACACAGATACGCAGTATTTT

clone_size: .
v_call: TRBV5-1
j_call: TRBJ2-7
d_call: .
cdr3_aa: CASSLSKYEQYF
cdr3_nt: TGCGCCAGCAGCTTGAGCAAGTACGAGCAGTACTTC

clone_size: once
v_call: TRBV6-4
j_call: TRBJ2-1
d_call: .
cdr3_aa: CASSRDFVVNEQFF
cdr3_nt: TGTGCCAGCAGCCGGGACTTCGTCGTGAATGAGCAGTTCTTC

clone_size: .
v_call: TRBV6-6
j_call: TRBJ2-5
d_call: .
cdr3_aa: CASSYPLGGGETQYF
cdr3_nt: TGTGCCAGCAGTTATCCGCTCGGAGGAGGGGAGACCCAGTACTTC

clone_size: .
v_call: TRBV5-4
j_call: TRBJ1-1
d_call: .
cdr3_aa: CASSLGGSLNTEAFF
cdr3_nt: TGTGCCAGCAGCTTGGGGGGCAGCTTGAACACTGAAGCTTTCTTT